Listed below are T cell receptor beta chains from one sample, sequenced in a study of identical twins. TCRdb passed the 5' RACE reads through MiXCR, listing each CDR3 protein once. The sample shows 690,000 or so distinct CDR3 sequences, more than 6.5% of them seen only once. The sample also formed part of further work on yellow fever vaccine responses in identical twins.

The specimen was PBMCs. The receptors derive from a woman younger than 30 in good health. Each CDR3 is given with its conserved first and last residue. The D gene is left open where the match is weak. Clone size is given for some rows only: seen once, a few or many times, or a class if the clone is expanded.

>-|TRBJ2-7|TRBV20-1|many
CSARGSLTYEQYF
TGCAGTGCTAGAGGTAGCCTAACCTACGAGCAGTACTTC
>TRBD2|TRBJ2-1|TRBV11-2|few
CASSSPERERGGSYNEQFF
TGTGCCAGCAGCTCCCCGGAGCGGGAGAGGGGGGGGAGCTACAATGAGCAGTTCTTC
>TRBD1|TRBJ2-7|TRBV20-1|-
CSARPGQISYEQYF
TGCAGTGCTAGACCGGGACAGATTTCCTACGAGCAGTACTTC
>TRBD2|TRBJ2-2|TRBV7-3|few
CASSSGLVAGELFF
TGTGCCAGCAGCTCGGGACTAGTTGCCGGGGAGCTGTTTTTT
>TRBD2|TRBJ2-1|TRBV20-1|many
CSATTTGLDNYNEQFF
TGCAGTGCTACCACAACGGGACTAGACAACTACAATGAGCAGTTCTTC
>TRBD2|TRBJ2-7|TRBV5-6|-
CASSELAGALYEQYF
TGTGCCAGCAGCGAGCTAGCGGGAGCCCTTTACGAGCAGTACTTC
>-|TRBJ1-1|TRBV5-1|many
CASSSSRGLDTEAFF
TGCGCCAGCAGCTCAAGCAGGGGACTGGACACTGAAGCTTTCTTT
>-|TRBJ2-2|TRBV20-1|-
CSARDGGPRDTGELFF
TGCAGTGCTAGAGATGGGGGCCCCCGGGACACCGGGGAGCTGTTTTTT
>-|TRBJ2-4|TRBV10-3|few
CAISQGMTNIQYF
TGTGCCATCAGTCAGGGTATGACAAACATTCAGTACTTC
>-|TRBJ1-6|TRBV12-3/TRBV12-4|few
CASSQRVGHSPLHF
TGTGCCAGCAGCCAACGGGTAGGCCATTCACCCCTCCACTTT
>-|TRBJ2-7|TRBV24-1|few
CATSTGREASYEQYF
TGTGCCACCAGTACGGGCCGGGAAGCCTCCTACGAGCAGTACTTC
>TRBD2|TRBJ2-1|TRBV5-1|many
CASSWTGGVDEQFF
TGCGCCAGCAGCTGGACGGGGGGGGTCGATGAGCAGTTCTTC
>-|TRBJ1-1|TRBV5-1|-
CASSPIGGKNTEAFF
TGCGCCAGCAGCCCGATTGGGGGCAAGAACACTGAAGCTTTCTTT
>TRBD2|TRBJ2-7|TRBV4-2|few
CASSLPVGLAGETGAKSSYEQYF
TGTGCCAGCAGCCTCCCTGTGGGACTAGCGGGAGAGACTGGGGCTAAAAGCTCCTACGAGCAGTACTTC
>TRBD2|TRBJ2-7|TRBV7-9|-
CASGLAGTPLWEQYF
TGTGCCAGTGGGCTAGCGGGGACGCCCCTCTGGGAGCAGTACTTC
>TRBD2|TRBJ2-1|TRBV29-1|many
CSVGGREAGNEQFF
TGCAGCGTTGGGGGGCGGGAGGCAGGCAATGAGCAGTTCTTC
>TRBD1|TRBJ1-2|TRBV12-3/TRBV12-4|few
CASRGTGGAPNYGYTF
TGTGCCAGCAGAGGGACAGGGGGAGCCCCTAACTATGGCTACACCTTC
>TRBD2|TRBJ2-3|TRBV7-8|many
CASSLRAGGGLDTQYF
TGTGCCAGCAGCTTACGCGCGGGGGGAGGGTTGGATACGCAGTATTTT
>TRBD2|TRBJ2-7|TRBV28|few
CASPPSGLAGVSYEQYF
TGTGCCAGCCCTCCCTCCGGACTAGCGGGAGTCTCCTACGAGCAGTACTTC
>-|TRBJ1-1|TRBV20-1|few
CSARDLWGLGNTEAFF
TGCAGTGCTAGAGATCTGTGGGGGCTCGGGAACACTGAAGCTTTCTTT
>TRBD2|TRBJ2-7|TRBV7-9|-
CASSTSHGGINYEQYF
TGTGCCAGCAGCACTAGCCACGGGGGGATCAACTACGAGCAGTACTTC
>TRBD1|TRBJ1-6|TRBV5-1|few
CASSGGQIYNSPLHF
TGCGCCAGCAGCGGGGGACAGATTTATAATTCACCCCTCCACTTT
>-|TRBJ2-3|TRBV5-1|many
CASSLSFKNTDTQYF
TGCGCCAGCAGCTTGTCGTTTAAGAACACAGATACGCAGTATTTT
>TRBD1|TRBJ2-2|TRBV5-6|few
CASSFAAGQGSTGELFF
TGTGCCAGCAGCTTCGCTGCGGGACAGGGTAGCACCGGGGAGCTGTTTTTT